This is a list of T cell receptor beta chains from one sample in a study of blood T cell repertoires in COVID-19. The repertoire was sequenced with immunoSEQ multiplex PCR; TCRdb's copy has only in-frame clones and lacks some. The sample yields 55,000 to 75,000 clones, approximately 79% seen once. The sequenced sample consisted of peripheral blood. These TCRs come from a man in his sixties with acute or convalescent COVID-19. Each CDR3 is given with its conserved first and last residue. A D gene is named only where the DNA matches it firmly. Clone size, where shown, is once, few, many, or a class for clones that have expanded.

D	V	size	J	DNA	CDR3
TRBD1	TRBV4-2	NA	TRBJ1-2	TGTGCCAGCTCGCACACAGGGGACTATGGCTACACCTTC	CASSHTGDYGYTF
NA	TRBV19	NA	TRBJ2-1	TGTGCCAGTAGTCACACAGGCAATGAGCAGTTCTTC	CASSHTGNEQFF
NA	TRBV28	NA	TRBJ2-7	TGTGCCAGCAGCCAGGGAGGCTACGAGCAGTACTTC	CASSQGGYEQYF
TRBD1	TRBV28	NA	TRBJ1-3	TGTGCCAGCAGTTTCGGGACAGGGGAAAACACCATATATTTT	CASSFGTGENTIYF
NA	TRBV12-5	few	TRBJ2-7	TGTGCTAGGGGTTTCGGGTACGAGCAGTACTTC	CARGFGYEQYF
NA	TRBV4-2	NA	TRBJ2-1	TGTGCCAGCAGCCAAGATCCGAGGCTAGCAGTGTTCTTC	CASSQDPRLAVFF
TRBD2	TRBV19	NA	TRBJ2-1	TGTGCCAGTAGTATAGGGACTAGGGTCGTCGATGAGCAGTTCTTC	CASSIGTRVVDEQFF
NA	TRBV2	NA	TRBJ2-5	TGTGCCAGCAGTGATTCCGGGGTGGAGACCCAGTACTTC	CASSDSGVETQYF
NA	TRBV27	medium-sized	TRBJ2-1	TGTGCCAGCAGTTCCTCGGGCAATGAGCAGTTCTTC	CASSSSGNEQFF
TRBD1	TRBV29-1	NA	TRBJ1-5	TGCAGCGCCGATGGACAGGTTTATAGCAATCAGCCCCAGCATTTT	CSADGQVYSNQPQHF
NA	TRBV6-5	NA	TRBJ2-1	TGTGCCAGCAGGGGGGCATCTACCTCCTACAATGAGCAGTTCTTC	CASRGASTSYNEQFF
NA	TRBV16	NA	TRBJ2-2	TGTGCCAGCAGCCAATGGAGACGGGAGCTGTTTTTT	CASSQWRRELFF
NA	TRBV5-1	NA	TRBJ2-6	TGCGCCAGCAGCTCGGGGGTGGTATTCTCTGGGGCCAACGTCCTGACTTTC	CASSSGVVFSGANVLTF
NA	TRBV6-1	NA	TRBJ2-7	TGTGCCAGCAGTGAATTGGCGGGAATGGTATACGAGCAGTACTTC	CASSELAGMVYEQYF
NA	TRBV9	once	TRBJ1-4	TGTGCCAGCAGCGTCCGGGACAACTACGCAACTAATGAAAAACTGTTTTTT	CASSVRDNYATNEKLFF
NA	TRBV28	NA	TRBJ1-6	TGTGCCAGCAGGTCATGGGACACCCTCCACTTT	CASRSWDTLHF
NA	TRBV6-5	NA	TRBJ2-7	TGTGCCAGCAGTACGTGGCGGTCCCTTTCGGTTGAGCAGTACTTC	CASSTWRSLSVEQYF
NA	TRBV18	NA	TRBJ1-1	TGTGCCAGCTCACCCCCAGGGCGAGTGAACACTGAAGCTTTCTTT	CASSPPGRVNTEAFF
NA	TRBV3-1/TRBV3-2	NA	TRBJ2-1	TGTGCCAGCAGCCAACGAGGGGGGGAGAGAGACAATGAGCAGTTCTTC	CASSQRGGERDNEQFF
TRBD2	TRBV13	NA	TRBJ2-2	TGTGCCAGCAGCGTCGGACTAGCGGGAGCGTCTACCGGGGAGCTGTTTTTT	CASSVGLAGASTGELFF
NA	TRBV5-1	NA	TRBJ1-1	TGCGCCAGCAGCACTCAGGGGTTAGGCACTGAAGCTTTCTTT	CASSTQGLGTEAFF
TRBD2	TRBV2	once	TRBJ2-1	TGTGCCAGCAGTTCGACTAGCGGGAGGGGTGAGCAGTTCTTC	CASSSTSGRGEQFF
TRBD1	TRBV10-3	NA	TRBJ1-1	TGTGCCATCACCAAGGACAGGGCAACTGAAGCTTTCTTT	CAITKDRATEAFF
NA	TRBV30	NA	TRBJ2-2	TGTGCCTGGAGAGAGGGAAAACCCGGGGAGCTGTTTTTT	CAWREGKPGELFF
NA	TRBV10-3	many	TRBJ1-1	TGTGCCATCAGTGAGAGGGGCACTGAAGCTTTCTTT	CAISERGTEAFF
TRBD1	TRBV27	once	TRBJ2-1	TGTGCCAGCAGTTTAACCGACAGGGGGCAAGGAGGTGAGCAGTTCTTC	CASSLTDRGQGGEQFF
TRBD1	TRBV25-1	NA	TRBJ2-4	TGTGCCAGCAGTATTACAGGGGTCAAAAACATTCAGTACTTC	CASSITGVKNIQYF
NA	TRBV15	few	TRBJ1-1	TGTGCCACCAGCAGAGATACAGGGCACCCTGAAGCTTTCTTT	CATSRDTGHPEAFF
NA	TRBV4-2	NA	TRBJ2-7	TGTGCCAGCAGCCAAGACCTCCCTCCTTCCTACGAGCAGTACTTC	CASSQDLPPSYEQYF
NA	TRBV27	NA	TRBJ2-3	TGTGCCAGCAGTTCGGGTGTGGGGGAGGCGGGAACAGATACGCAGTATTTT	CASSSGVGEAGTDTQYF
NA	TRBV5-1	NA	TRBJ2-1	TGCGCCAGCAGCCGACTCAAGCTGGGACTGTCCTACAATGAGCAGTTCTTC	CASSRLKLGLSYNEQFF
TRBD1	TRBV6-5	NA	TRBJ2-1	TGTGCCAGCAGCGACGACAGGGGCTCCTACAATGAGCAGTTCTTC	CASSDDRGSYNEQFF
TRBD1	TRBV5-4	NA	TRBJ2-7	TGTGCCAGCAGCCGCGCCGGGACAGGGGGCGACGAGCAGTACTTC	CASSRAGTGGDEQYF
TRBD2	TRBV14	NA	TRBJ2-3	TGTGCCAGCAGAGCGACTAGCGGGAGGACCACAGATACGCAGTATTTT	CASRATSGRTTDTQYF
NA	TRBV4-3	NA	TRBJ1-2	TGCGCCAGCAGCCAAGAGTTACAGTACAACTATGGCTACACCTTC	CASSQELQYNYGYTF
TRBD1	TRBV7-9	NA	TRBJ2-6	TGTGCCAGCAGCTTACAGGGGGTAACGGGGGCCAACGTCCTGACTTTC	CASSLQGVTGANVLTF
NA	TRBV7-9	NA	TRBJ2-1	TGTGCCAGCAGCTTAGGGGTAGCCGACAATGAGCAGTTCTTC	CASSLGVADNEQFF
TRBD2	TRBV7-2	NA	TRBJ2-5	TGTGCCAGCAGCTTAGTAGGTAGCGGGAGCCAAGAGACCCAGTACTTC	CASSLVGSGSQETQYF